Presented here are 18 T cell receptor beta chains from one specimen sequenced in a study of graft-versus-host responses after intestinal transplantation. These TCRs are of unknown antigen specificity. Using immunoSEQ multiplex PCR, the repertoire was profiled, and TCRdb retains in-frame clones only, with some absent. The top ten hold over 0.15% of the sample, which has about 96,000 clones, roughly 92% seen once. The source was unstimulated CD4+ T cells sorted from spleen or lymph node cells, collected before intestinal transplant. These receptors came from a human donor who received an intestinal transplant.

Here the CDR3 reads CATSRGTEIEQFF. CDR3 nucleotide sequence: TGTGCCACCAGCAGAGGGACAGAGATCGAGCAGTTCTTC. The gene calls are TRBV15 and TRBJ2-1; perhaps TRBD1 as D (6 bases). CDR3 length: 13 residues. The germline V gene has CDR1 LNHNV and CDR2 YYDKDF (reference sequence). The V gene lost 1 base and the J gene lost 10 bases, with 11 bases spanning the gap.

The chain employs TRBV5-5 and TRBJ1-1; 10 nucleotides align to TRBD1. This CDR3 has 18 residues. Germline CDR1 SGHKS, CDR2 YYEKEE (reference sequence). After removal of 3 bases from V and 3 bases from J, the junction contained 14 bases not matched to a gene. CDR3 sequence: CASSSRITIGTGDTEAFF. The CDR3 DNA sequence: TGTGCCAGCAGCTCACGAATAACTATAGGGACAGGGGACACTGAAGCTTTCTTT.

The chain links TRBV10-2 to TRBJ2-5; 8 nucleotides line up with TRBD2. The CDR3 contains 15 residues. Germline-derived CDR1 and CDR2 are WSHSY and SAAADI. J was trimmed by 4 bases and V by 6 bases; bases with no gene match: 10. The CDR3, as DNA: TGCGCCAGCAGGACCGAGCGGGGGAAGGCAGAGACCCAGTACTTC. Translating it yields CASRTERGKAETQYF.

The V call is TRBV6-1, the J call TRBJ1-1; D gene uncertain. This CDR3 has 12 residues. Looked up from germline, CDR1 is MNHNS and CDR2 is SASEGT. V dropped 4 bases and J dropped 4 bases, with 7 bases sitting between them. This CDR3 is CASSAGFTEAFF. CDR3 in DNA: TGTGCCAGCAGTGCGGGGTTCACTGAAGCTTTCTTT.

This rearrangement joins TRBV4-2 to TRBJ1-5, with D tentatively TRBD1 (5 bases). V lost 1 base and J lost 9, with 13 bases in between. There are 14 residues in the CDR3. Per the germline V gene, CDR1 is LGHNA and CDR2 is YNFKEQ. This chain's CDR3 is CASSQAGAPGPQHF. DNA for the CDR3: TGTGCCAGCAGCCAAGCTGGGGCCCCAGGGCCCCAGCATTTT.

The CDR3 DNA follows: TGTGCCAGCAGTACTACAGGGACGAATCAGCCCCAGCATTTT. It encodes CASSTTGTNQPQHF. The chain combines TRBV7-2 with TRBJ1-5; D may be TRBD1 (6 bases). CDR1 and CDR2 (germline): SGHTA, FQGNSA. The CDR3 runs 14 residues. The V end lost 6 bases, the J end lost 4 bases, and 13 bases lay between the germline ends.

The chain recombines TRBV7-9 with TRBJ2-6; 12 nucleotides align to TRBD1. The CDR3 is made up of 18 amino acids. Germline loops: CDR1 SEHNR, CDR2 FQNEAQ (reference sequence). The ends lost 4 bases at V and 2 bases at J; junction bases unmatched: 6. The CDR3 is CASSSGTGGAPGANVLTF. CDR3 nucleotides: TGTGCCAGCAGCTCAGGGACAGGGGGCGCCCCTGGGGCCAACGTCCTGACTTTC.

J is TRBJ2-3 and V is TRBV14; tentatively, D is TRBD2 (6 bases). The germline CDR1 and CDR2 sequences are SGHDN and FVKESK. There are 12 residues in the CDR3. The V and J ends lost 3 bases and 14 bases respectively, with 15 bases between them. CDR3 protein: CASSHGRLVTYF. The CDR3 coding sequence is TGTGCCAGCAGCCACGGTAGACTAGTCACGTATTTT.

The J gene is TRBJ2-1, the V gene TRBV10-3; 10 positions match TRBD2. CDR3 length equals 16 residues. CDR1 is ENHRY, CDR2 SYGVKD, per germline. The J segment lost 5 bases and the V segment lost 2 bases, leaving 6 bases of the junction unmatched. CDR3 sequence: CAISETGTSVDNEQFF. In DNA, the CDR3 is TGTGCCATCAGTGAGACCGGGACTAGCGTTGACAATGAGCAGTTCTTC.

This CDR3 is CASSSRAGELFF. CDR3 coding DNA: TGTGCCAGCAGCTCCAGGGCCGGGGAGCTGTTTTTT. The chain carries TRBV11-3 and TRBJ2-2, with D perhaps TRBD1 (5 bases). Between the trimmed V and J ends, which lost 4 bases and 6 bases, there was a span of 6 bases. This CDR3 region has 12 residues. The V gene's germline CDR1 is SGHNT and CDR2 YENEEA.

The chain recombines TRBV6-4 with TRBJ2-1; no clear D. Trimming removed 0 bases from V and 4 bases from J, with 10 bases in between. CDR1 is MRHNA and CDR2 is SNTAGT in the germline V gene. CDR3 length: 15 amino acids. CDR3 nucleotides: TGTGCCAGCAGTGACTCGAGCAGAGGTTACAATGAGCAGTTCTTC. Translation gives CASSDSSRGYNEQFF.

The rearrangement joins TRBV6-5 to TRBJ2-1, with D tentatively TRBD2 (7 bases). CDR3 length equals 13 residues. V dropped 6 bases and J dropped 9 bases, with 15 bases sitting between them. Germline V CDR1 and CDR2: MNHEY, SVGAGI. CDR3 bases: TGTGCCAGCAGGAGGGGGGGCCGTGGTGAGCAGTTCTTC. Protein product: CASRRGGRGEQFF.

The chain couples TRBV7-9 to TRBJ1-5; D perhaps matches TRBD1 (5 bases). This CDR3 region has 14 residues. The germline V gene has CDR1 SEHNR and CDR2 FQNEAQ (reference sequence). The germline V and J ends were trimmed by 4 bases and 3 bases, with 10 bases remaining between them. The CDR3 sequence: CASSSGVTNQPQHF. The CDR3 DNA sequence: TGTGCCAGCAGCTCGGGGGTTACCAATCAGCCCCAGCATTTT. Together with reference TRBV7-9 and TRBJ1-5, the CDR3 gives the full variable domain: DTGVSQNPRHKITKRGQNVTFRCDPISEHNRLYWYRQTLGQGPEFLTYFQNEAQLEKSRLLSDRFSAERPKGSFSTLEIQRTEQGDSAMYLCASSSGVTNQPQHFGDGTRLSIL.

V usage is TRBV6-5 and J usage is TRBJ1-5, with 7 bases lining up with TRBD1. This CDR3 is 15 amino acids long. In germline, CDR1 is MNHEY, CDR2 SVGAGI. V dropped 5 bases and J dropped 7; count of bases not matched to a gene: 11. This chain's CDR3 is CASSPRQGSRQPQHF. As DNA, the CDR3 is TGTGCCAGCAGTCCGCGACAGGGAAGTCGACAGCCCCAGCATTTT.

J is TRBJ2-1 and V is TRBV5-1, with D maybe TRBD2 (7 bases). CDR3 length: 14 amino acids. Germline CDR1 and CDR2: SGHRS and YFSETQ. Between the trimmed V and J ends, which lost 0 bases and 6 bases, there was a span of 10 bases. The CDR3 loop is CASSLGGGLNEQFF. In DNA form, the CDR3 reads TGCGCCAGCAGCTTGGGGGGGGGCCTCAATGAGCAGTTCTTC. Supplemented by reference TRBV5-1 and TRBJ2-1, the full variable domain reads KAGVTQTPRYLIKTRGQQVTLSCSPISGHRSVSWYQQTPGQGLQFLFEYFSETQRNKGNFPGRFSGRQFSNSRSEMNVSTLELGDSALYLCASSLGGGLNEQFFGPGTRLTVL.

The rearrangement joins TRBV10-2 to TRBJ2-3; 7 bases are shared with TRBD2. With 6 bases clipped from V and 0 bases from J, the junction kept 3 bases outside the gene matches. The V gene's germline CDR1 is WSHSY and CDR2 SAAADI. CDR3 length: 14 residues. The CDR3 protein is CASSSGTSTDTQYF. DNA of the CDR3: TGCGCCAGCAGCAGCGGGACTAGCACAGATACGCAGTATTTT.

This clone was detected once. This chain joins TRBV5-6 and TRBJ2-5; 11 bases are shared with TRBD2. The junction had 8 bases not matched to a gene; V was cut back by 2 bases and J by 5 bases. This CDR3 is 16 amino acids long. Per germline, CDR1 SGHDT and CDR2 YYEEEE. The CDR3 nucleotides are TGTGCCAGCAGCTTAAGGCTAGCGGGAGGTTGGGAGACCCAGTACTTC. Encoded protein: CASSLRLAGGWETQYF.

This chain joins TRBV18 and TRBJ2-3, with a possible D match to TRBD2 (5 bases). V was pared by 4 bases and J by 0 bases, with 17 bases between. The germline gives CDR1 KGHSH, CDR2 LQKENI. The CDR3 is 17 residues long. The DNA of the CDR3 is TGTGCCAGCTCACGAGTCTTCGCGGGCCGTAGCACAGATACGCAGTATTTT. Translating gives CASSRVFAGRSTDTQYF.